The rows below give T cell receptor beta chains drawn from one sample of a study of identical twins. MiXCR was run by TCRdb on the 5' RACE reads, yielding one entry per CDR3 protein. Altogether around 1.7 million distinct CDR3 sequences are present, about 32% being singletons, with the ten largest covering 0.25% to 0.3%. Sequencing was done on a sample of cord blood. The receptors were gathered from a newborn girl in good health. The CDR3 runs from the conserved cysteine through the conserved F or W. Each record gives: J gene, D gene, CDR3 length, clone size, V gene, CDR3 protein, CDR3 DNA. D genes are given only for firm matches. Clone size is stated in some rows and not others, as once, few, many or a class when expanded.

>TRBJ1-2|.|14|.|TRBV20-1
CSAVPQGRSYGYTF
TGCAGTGCCGTCCCCCAGGGGCGAAGCTATGGCTACACCTTC
>TRBJ1-6|.|14|.|TRBV12-3/TRBV12-4
CASSLQRGRVPLHF
TGTGCCAGCAGTTTACAGAGGGGCCGGGTCCCCCTCCACTTT
>TRBJ1-4|.|13|.|TRBV7-6
CASSLVWTEKLFF
TGTGCCAGCAGCTTAGTTTGGACCGAAAAACTGTTTTTT
>TRBJ2-1|TRBD1|16|.|TRBV3-1
CASSQPGQGRHNEQFF
TGTGCCAGCAGCCAGCCCGGACAGGGGCGACACAATGAGCAGTTCTTC
>TRBJ2-1|TRBD1|15|.|TRBV24-1
CATSEAGTGGNEQFF
TGTGCCACCAGTGAGGCCGGGACAGGGGGCAATGAGCAGTTCTTC
>TRBJ2-1|TRBD2|15|many|TRBV27
CASSPGLRSYNEQFF
TGCGCCAGCAGCCCGGGACTACGCTCCTACAATGAGCAGTTCTTC
>TRBJ2-4|.|14|few|TRBV20-1
CSARDRESYNEQYF
TGCAGTGCTAGAGACCGGGAGTCCTACAATGAGCAGTACTTC
>TRBJ2-1|.|14|few|TRBV20-1
CSARIVAGFDEQFF
TGCAGTGCTAGAATCGTCGCCGGGTTCGATGAGCAGTTCTTC
>TRBJ2-5|.|13|few|TRBV20-1
CSARARGGETQYF
TGCAGTGCTAGGGCCAGGGGGGGAGAGACCCAGTACTTC
>TRBJ2-1|.|13|few|TRBV20-1
CSASSVEYNEQFF
TGCAGTGCTAGTAGCGTTGAGTACAATGAGCAGTTCTTC
>TRBJ1-1|TRBD1|15|few|TRBV7-9
CASSHRTGLNTEAFF
TGTGCCAGCAGCCATCGGACAGGGCTGAACACTGAAGCTTTCTTT
>TRBJ2-7|.|16|.|TRBV6-6
CASSYSMGRVSYEQYF
TGTGCCAGCAGTTACTCGATGGGTAGAGTTTCCTACGAGCAGTACTTC
>TRBJ2-5|.|14|.|TRBV10-3
CAIKPKATGNEQYF
TGTGCCATCAAGCCTAAAGCGACGGGCAATGAGCAGTACTTC
>TRBJ2-7|TRBD2|14|few|TRBV20-1
CSASVAGGQAEQYF
TGCAGTGCTAGTGTGGCGGGAGGACAAGCCGAGCAGTACTTC
>TRBJ2-3|TRBD2|18|few|TRBV9
CASSSGLAGVSSTDTQYF
TGTGCCAGCAGCAGCGGACTAGCGGGGGTATCTAGCACAGATACGCAGTATTTT
>TRBJ2-7|TRBD1|14|few|TRBV6-6
CASRNGQGRYEQYF
TGTGCCAGCAGAAATGGACAGGGAAGATACGAGCAGTACTTC
>TRBJ1-1|.|16|.|TRBV7-8
CASSLAQGPLNTEAFF
TGTGCCAGCAGCTTAGCCCAGGGCCCCTTAAACACTGAAGCTTTCTTT
>TRBJ1-1|.|13|.|TRBV21-1
CASSAAGLIEAFF
TGTGCCAGCAGCGCGGCAGGCCTGATTGAAGCTTTCTTT
>TRBJ2-1|TRBD1|13|.|TRBV24-1
CATRDRLNNEQFF
TGTGCCACCAGGGACAGGCTCAACAATGAGCAGTTCTTC
>TRBJ2-5|.|16|few|TRBV20-1
CSAVGATGAIQETQYF
TGCAGTGCCGTCGGGGCTACAGGAGCTATTCAAGAGACCCAGTACTTC
>TRBJ2-1|.|15|few|TRBV28
CASSLFVVARDEQFF
TGTGCCAGCAGTTTATTCGTGGTAGCCAGGGATGAGCAGTTCTTC
>TRBJ2-3|TRBD2|16|.|TRBV9
CASSDRLAGEEDTQYF
TGTGCCAGCAGCGATCGACTAGCGGGAGAAGAAGATACGCAGTATTTT
>TRBJ2-1|TRBD2|15|.|TRBV5-1
CASSWTSGSPNEQFF
TGCGCCAGCAGCTGGACTAGCGGGAGCCCGAATGAGCAGTTCTTC